This T cell receptor beta chain originates from a study of siplizumab effects on memory and regulatory T cells. The table lists this clone with a count of one. Antigen: not known. The repertoire was sequenced with immunoSEQ multiplex PCR; TCRdb's copy has only in-frame clones and lacks some. Seen here are about 72,000 clones, about 89% observed once, and the top ten hold around 28%. Findings and limits, study-wide: About 75-95% of proliferating CD4+ or CD8+ clones had no assignable naive or memory phenotype. Treg-derived clones made up an average of 68.8% of mappable alloreactive CD4+ clones with siplizumab and roughly 29% in controls. Siplizumab significantly brought down the alloreactive sequences that trace back to unstimulated CD4+ memory cells. Memory T cells appeared less diverse than naive cells, which seemed to contribute substantially to alloresponse.

The germline V gene encodes CDR1 MNHEY and CDR2 SMNVEV (reference sequence). CDR3 size: 16 residues. V was trimmed by 3 bases and J by 5 bases, leaving 17 bases between them. The sample was CD8+ T cells sorted from blood. The TCR was taken from a human donor in good health. The V and J genes are TRBV27 and TRBJ2-1; no clear D gene. The CDR3 spells CASSFTGSTAHNEQFF. The CDR3 nucleotides read TGTGCCAGCAGTTTTACCGGGTCCACTGCTCACAATGAGCAGTTCTTC.